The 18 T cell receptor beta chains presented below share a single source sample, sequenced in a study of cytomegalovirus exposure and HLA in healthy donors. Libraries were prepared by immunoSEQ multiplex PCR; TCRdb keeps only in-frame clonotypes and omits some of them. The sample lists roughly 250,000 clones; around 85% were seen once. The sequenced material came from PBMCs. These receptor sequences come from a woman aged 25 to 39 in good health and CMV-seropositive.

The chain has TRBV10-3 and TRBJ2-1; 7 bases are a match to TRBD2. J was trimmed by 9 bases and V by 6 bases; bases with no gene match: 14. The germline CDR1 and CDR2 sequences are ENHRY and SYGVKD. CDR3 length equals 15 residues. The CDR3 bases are TGTGCCATCAGCCGGGGGGACCCGTACGCGGGTGAGCAGTTCTTC. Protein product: CAISRGDPYAGEQFF.

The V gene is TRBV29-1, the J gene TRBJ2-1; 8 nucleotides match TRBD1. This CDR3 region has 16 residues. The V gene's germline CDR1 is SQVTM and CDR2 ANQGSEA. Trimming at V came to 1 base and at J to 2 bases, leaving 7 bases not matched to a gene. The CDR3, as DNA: TGCAGCGTTGAAGGACAGGGGAGCAGTACCTACAATGAGCAGTTCTTC. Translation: CSVEGQGSSTYNEQFF.

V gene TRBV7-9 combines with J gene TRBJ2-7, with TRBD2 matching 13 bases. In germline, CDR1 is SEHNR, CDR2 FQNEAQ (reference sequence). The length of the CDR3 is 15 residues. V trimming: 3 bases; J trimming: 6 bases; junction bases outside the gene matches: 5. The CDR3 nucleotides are TGTGCCAGCAGCTTGGGGACTAGCGGGGCCCTCGAGCAGTACTTC. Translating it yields CASSLGTSGALEQYF.

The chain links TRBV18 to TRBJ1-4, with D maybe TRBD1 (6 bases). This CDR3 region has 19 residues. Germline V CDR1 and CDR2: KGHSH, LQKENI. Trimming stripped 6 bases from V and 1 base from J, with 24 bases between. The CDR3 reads CASSLVEKGTTKTNEKLFF. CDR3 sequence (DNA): TGTGCCAGCTCCCTCGTAGAGAAGGGGACAACCAAAACTAATGAAAAACTGTTTTTT.

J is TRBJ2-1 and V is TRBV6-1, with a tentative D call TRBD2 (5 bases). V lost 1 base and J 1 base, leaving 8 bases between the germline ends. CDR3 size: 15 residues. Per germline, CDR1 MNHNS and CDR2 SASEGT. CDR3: CASSEGLASYNEQFF. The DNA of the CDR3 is TGTGCCAGCAGTGAAGGTTTAGCGTCCTACAATGAGCAGTTCTTC.

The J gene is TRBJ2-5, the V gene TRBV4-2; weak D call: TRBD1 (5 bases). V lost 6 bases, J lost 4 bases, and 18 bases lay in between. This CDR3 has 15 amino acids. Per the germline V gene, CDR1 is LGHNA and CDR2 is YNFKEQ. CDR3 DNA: TGTGCCAGCAGTCGTGACAGAGCCCTAGGAGAGACCCAGTACTTC. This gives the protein CASSRDRALGETQYF.

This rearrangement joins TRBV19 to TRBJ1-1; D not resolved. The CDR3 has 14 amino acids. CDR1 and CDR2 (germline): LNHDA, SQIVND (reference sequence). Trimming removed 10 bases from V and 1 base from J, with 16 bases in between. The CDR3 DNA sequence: TGTGCCATCGGCTCAGGACGGGAGAACACTGAAGCTTTCTTT. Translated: CAIGSGRENTEAFF.

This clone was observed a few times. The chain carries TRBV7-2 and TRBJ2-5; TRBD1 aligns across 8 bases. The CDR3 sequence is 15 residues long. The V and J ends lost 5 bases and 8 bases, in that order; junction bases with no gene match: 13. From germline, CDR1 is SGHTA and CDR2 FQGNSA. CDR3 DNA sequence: TGTGCCAGCAGCCCCTCCTATACAGGGGGGAGAACCCAGTACTTC. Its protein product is CASSPSYTGGRTQYF.

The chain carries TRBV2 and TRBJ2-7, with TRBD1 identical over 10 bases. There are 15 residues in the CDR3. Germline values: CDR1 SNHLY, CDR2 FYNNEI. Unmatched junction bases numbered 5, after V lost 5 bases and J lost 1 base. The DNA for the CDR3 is TGTGCCAGCAGTTCGGACAGGGGGATGTCCTACGAGCAGTACTTC. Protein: CASSSDRGMSYEQYF.

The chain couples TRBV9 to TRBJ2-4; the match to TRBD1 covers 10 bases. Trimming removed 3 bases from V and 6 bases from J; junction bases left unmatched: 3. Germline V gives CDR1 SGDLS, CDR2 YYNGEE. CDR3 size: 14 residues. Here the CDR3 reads CASSGRDRGNIQYF. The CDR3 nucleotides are TGTGCCAGCAGCGGCCGGGACAGGGGAAACATTCAGTACTTC.

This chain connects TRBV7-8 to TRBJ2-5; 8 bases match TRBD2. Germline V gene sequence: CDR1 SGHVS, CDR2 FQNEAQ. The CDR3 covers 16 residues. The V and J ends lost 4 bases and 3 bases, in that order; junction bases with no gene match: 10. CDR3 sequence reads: CASSSPLAARKETQYF. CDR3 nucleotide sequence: TGTGCCAGCAGCTCGCCACTAGCGGCTAGGAAAGAGACCCAGTACTTC.

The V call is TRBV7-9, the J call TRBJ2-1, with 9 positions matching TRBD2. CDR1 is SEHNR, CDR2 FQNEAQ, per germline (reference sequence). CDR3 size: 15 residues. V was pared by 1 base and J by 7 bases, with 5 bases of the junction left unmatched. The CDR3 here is CASSLGSGSLNEQFF. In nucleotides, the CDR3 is TGTGCCAGCAGCTTAGGTAGCGGGAGTTTGAATGAGCAGTTCTTC.

The CDR3 loop reads CASAPSGGMIKNIQYF. The CDR3 DNA sequence: TGTGCCAGCGCCCCTAGCGGGGGGATGATAAAAAACATTCAGTACTTC. The gene calls are TRBV27 and TRBJ2-4; the match to TRBD2 covers 11 bases. The junction had 10 bases not matched to a gene; V was cut back by 8 bases and J by 4 bases. From germline, CDR1 is MNHEY and CDR2 SMNVEV (reference sequence). This CDR3 spans 16 amino acids.

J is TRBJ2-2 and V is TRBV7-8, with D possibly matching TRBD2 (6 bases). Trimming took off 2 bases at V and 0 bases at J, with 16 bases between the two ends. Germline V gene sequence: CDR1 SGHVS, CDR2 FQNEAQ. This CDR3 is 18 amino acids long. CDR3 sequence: CASSLKVWASANTGELFF. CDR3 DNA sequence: TGTGCCAGCAGCTTAAAGGTTTGGGCTAGCGCGAACACCGGGGAGCTGTTTTTT.

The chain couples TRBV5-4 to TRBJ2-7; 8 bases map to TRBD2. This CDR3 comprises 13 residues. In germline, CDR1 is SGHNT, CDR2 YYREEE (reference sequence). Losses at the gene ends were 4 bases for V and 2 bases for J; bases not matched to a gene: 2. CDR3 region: CASSLAGTYEQYF. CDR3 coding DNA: TGTGCCAGCAGCCTAGCGGGTACCTACGAGCAGTACTTC.

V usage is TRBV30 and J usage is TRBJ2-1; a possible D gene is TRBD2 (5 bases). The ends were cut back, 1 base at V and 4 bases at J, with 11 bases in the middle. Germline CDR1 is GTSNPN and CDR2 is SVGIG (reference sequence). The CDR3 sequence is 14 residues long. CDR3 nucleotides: TGTGCCTGGAGTGGGACTGTTGGATACAATGAGCAGTTCTTC. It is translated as CAWSGTVGYNEQFF.

CDR3 in amino acids: CASSSAGRDSFLYGYTF. The DNA of the CDR3 is TGTGCCAGCAGCAGTGCGGGCCGGGACAGTTTCCTTTATGGCTACACCTTC. This rearrangement joins TRBV5-4 to TRBJ1-2, with TRBD1 matching 7 bases. The CDR3 runs 17 residues. Germline-derived CDR1 and CDR2 are SGHNT and YYREEE (reference sequence). Trimming removed 4 bases from V and 5 bases from J; junction bases left unmatched: 17.

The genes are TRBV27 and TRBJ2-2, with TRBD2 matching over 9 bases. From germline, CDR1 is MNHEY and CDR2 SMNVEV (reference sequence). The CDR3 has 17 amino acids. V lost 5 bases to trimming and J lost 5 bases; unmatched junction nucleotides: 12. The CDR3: CASSPLVAGGGTGELFF. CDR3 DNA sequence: TGTGCCAGCAGTCCCCTCGTGGCGGGAGGGGGAACCGGGGAGCTGTTTTTT.